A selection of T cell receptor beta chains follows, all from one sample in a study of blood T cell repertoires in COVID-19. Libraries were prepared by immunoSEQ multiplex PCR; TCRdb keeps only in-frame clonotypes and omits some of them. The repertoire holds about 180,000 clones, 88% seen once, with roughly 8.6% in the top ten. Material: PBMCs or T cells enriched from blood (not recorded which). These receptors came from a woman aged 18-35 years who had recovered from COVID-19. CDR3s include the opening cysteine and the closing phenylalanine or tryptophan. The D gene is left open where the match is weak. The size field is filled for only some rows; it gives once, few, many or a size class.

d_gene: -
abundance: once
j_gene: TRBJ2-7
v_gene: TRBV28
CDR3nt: TGTGCCAGCAGCTATCCAGGGGTTATCAACGAGCAGTACTTC
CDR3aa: CASSYPGVINEQYF

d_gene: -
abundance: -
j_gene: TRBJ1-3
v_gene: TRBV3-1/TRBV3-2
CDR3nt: TGTGCCAGCAGCTCCCTGGGAGGCGACTACTCTGGAAACACCATATATTTT
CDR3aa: CASSSLGGDYSGNTIYF

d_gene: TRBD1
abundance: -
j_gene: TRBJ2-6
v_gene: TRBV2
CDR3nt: TGTGCCAGCAGAGAGAATCCGACAGGGGACCTTTCGATGGCCAACGTCCTGACTTTC
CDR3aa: CASRENPTGDLSMANVLTF

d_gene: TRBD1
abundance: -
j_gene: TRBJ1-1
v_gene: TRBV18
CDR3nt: TGTGCCAGCTCCCAGACAGGGGTAAATACTGAAGCTTTCTTT
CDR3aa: CASSQTGVNTEAFF

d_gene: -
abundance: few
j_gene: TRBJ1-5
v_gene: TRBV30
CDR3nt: TGTGCCTGGAGTGTACCAAGTCCGGGCAATCAGCCCCAGCATTTT
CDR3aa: CAWSVPSPGNQPQHF

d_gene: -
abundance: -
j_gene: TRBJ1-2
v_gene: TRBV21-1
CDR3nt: TGTGCCAGCAGCATAGTACCCGGCTACACCTTC
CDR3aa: CASSIVPGYTF

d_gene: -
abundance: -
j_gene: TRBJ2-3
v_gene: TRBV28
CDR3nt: TGTGCCAGCATTAAGGTACTATCCGGGGATACGCAGTATTTT
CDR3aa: CASIKVLSGDTQYF

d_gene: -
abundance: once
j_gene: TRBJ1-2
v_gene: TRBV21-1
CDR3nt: TGTGCCAGCAGCAAAGGGCGGGATAGGGCTAACTATGGCTACACCTTC
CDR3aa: CASSKGRDRANYGYTF

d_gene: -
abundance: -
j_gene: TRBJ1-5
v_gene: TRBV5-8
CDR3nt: TGTGCCAGCAGCTTTCTTCGGGGGAGCAATCAGCCCCAGCATTTT
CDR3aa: CASSFLRGSNQPQHF

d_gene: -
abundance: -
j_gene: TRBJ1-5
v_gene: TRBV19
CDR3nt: TGTGCCAGTAGTCAGGGGAGCTTGGGGGAGCCCCAGCATTTT
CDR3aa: CASSQGSLGEPQHF

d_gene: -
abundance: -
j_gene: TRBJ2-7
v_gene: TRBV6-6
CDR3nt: TGTGCCAGCAATATGGGGCGTGAGACCTCCTACGAGCAGTACTTC
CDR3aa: CASNMGRETSYEQYF

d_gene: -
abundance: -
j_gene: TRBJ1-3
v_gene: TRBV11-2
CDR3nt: TGTGCCAGCAGCTCCTCCCCAGGTCGAGGAAACACCATATATTTT
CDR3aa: CASSSSPGRGNTIYF

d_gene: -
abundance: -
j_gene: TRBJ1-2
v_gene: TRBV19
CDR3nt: TGTGCCACCTACAGGGTTGACTATGGCTACACCTTC
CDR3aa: CATYRVDYGYTF

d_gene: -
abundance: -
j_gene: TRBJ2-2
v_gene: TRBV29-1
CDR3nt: TGCAGCGTTGACATTTACACCGGGGAGCTGTTTTTT
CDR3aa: CSVDIYTGELFF

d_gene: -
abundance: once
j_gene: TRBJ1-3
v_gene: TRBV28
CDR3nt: TGTGCCAGCAGTCAAGGGGTTAGGGGAAGAAACACCATATATTTT
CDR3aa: CASSQGVRGRNTIYF

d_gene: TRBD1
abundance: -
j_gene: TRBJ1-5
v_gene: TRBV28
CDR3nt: TGTGCCAGCAGTTTTGAGGGGGCCTGGAGCAATCAGCCCCAGCATTTT
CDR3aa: CASSFEGAWSNQPQHF

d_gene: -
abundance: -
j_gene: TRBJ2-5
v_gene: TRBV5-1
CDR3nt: TGCGCCAGCAGCTTGGCTTTGTCCCAAGAGACCCAGTACTTC
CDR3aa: CASSLALSQETQYF

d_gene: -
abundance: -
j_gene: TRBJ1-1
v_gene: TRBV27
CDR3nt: TGTGCCAGCAGTTTATTAGGCGGGAACACTGAAGCTTTCTTT
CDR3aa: CASSLLGGNTEAFF

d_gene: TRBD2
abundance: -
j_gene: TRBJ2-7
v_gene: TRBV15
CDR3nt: TGTGCCACCAGCAAAGGACTAGCGGGAGGGCCTAGGTACGAGCAGTACTTC
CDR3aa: CATSKGLAGGPRYEQYF

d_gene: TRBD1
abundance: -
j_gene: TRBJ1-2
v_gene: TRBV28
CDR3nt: TGTGCCAGCAGTCCTGGAGGGGGACAGGGAAGTGTCTATGGCTACACCTTC
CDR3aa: CASSPGGGQGSVYGYTF

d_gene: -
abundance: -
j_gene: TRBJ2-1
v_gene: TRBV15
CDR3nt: TGTGCCACCGGCGGGCAAACCTCCTACAATGAGCAGTTCTTC
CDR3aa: CATGGQTSYNEQFF

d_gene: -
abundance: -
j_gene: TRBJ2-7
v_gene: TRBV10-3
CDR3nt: TGTGCCATCAGTGGGGGGGAGCTGGGGTACTTC
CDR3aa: CAISGGELGYF

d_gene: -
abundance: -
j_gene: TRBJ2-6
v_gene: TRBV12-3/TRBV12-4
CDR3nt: TGTGCCAGCAGAGGGGCTGGGGCCAACGTCCTGACTTTC
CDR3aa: CASRGAGANVLTF

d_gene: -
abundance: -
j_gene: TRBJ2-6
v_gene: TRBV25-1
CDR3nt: TGTGCCAGCAGTGAATCTCGGGGGGCCGGGGCCAACGTCCTGACTTTC
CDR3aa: CASSESRGAGANVLTF

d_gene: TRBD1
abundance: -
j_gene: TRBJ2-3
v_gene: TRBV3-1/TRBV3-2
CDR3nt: TGTGCCAGCAGACAGGGGGATACGCAGTATTTT
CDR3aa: CASRQGDTQYF

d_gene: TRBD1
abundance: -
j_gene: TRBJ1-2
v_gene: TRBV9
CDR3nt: TGTGCCAGCAGCGTAGGTTGGCAGGGGGACTATGGCTACACCTTC
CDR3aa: CASSVGWQGDYGYTF

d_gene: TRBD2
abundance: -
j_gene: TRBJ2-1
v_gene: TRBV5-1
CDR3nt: TGCGCCAGCAGCTTTGTTACTAGCGGGGGGAGCTCCTACAATGAGCAGTTCTTC
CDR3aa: CASSFVTSGGSSYNEQFF

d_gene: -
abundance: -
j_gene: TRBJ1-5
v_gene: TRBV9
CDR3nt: TGTGCCAGCAGCGTTAGGCGCGGGGAGAGGTCCGGTAGTGAGAGCGATCAGCCCCAGCATTTT
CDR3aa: CASSVRRGERSGSESDQPQHF

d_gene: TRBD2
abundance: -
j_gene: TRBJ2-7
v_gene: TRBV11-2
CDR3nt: TGTGCCAGCAGCTTAGTCCCAGACGGGAGGAGGGAGCAGTACTTC
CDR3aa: CASSLVPDGRREQYF

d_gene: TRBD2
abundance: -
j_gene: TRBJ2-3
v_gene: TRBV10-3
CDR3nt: TGTGCCACCGTAGCGGGGGAGAGGACAGATACGCAGTATTTT
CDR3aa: CATVAGERTDTQYF

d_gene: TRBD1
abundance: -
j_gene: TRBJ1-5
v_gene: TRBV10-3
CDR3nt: TGTGCCATCAGTGAATACAGGGGGAATGAGGGTCAGCCCCAGCATTTT
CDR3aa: CAISEYRGNEGQPQHF

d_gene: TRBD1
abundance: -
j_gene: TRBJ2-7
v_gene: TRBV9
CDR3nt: TGTGCCAGCAGCGTGTGGACAGGTGAGCAGTACTTC
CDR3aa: CASSVWTGEQYF

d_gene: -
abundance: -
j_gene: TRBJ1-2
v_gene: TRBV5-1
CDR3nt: TGCGCCAGCAGCTACAGCCAGGGGAGAGGAGCTAACTATGGCTACACCTTC
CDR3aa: CASSYSQGRGANYGYTF

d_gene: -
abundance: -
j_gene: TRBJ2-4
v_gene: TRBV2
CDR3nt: TGTGCCAGCAGTAAGAAGACAGGAACTAAAGACATTCAGTACTTC
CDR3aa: CASSKKTGTKDIQYF

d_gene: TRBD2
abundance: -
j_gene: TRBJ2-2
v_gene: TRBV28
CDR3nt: TGTGCCAGCGAAGACGGGGGGGCCCCCGGGGAGCTGTTTTTT
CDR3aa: CASEDGGAPGELFF

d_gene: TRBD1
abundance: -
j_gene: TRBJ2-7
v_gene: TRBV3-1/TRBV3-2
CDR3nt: TGTGCCAGCAGCCAAGACCTCGGGACAGCCTCCTACGAGCAGTACTTC
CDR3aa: CASSQDLGTASYEQYF

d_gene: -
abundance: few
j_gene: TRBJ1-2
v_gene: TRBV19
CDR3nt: TGTGCCAGTAGTCCTAACGGAGCTAACTATGGCTACACCTTC
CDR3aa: CASSPNGANYGYTF